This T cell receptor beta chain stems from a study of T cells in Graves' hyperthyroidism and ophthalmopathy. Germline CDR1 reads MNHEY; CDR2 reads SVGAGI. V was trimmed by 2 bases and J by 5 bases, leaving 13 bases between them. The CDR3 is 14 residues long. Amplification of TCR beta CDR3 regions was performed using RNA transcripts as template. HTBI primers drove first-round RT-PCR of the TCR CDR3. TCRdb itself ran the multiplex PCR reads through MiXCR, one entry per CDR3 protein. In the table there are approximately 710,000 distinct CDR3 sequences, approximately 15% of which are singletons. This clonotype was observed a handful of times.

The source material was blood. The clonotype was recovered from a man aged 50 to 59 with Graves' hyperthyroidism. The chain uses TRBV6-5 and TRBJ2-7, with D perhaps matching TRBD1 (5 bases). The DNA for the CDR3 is TGTGCCAGCAGTTACAACAGGTTTTCAAACGAGCAGTACTTC. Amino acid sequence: CASSYNRFSNEQYF.